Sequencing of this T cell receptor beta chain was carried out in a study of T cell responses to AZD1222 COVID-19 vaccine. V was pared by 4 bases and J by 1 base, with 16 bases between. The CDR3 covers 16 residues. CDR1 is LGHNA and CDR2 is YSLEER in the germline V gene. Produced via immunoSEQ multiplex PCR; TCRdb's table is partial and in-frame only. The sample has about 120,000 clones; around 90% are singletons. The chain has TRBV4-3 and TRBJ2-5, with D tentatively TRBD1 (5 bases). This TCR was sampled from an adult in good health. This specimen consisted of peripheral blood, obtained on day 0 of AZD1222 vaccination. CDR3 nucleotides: TGCGCCAGCAGCCGAAAGGGGCCTCCGACCCAAGAGACCCAGTACTTC. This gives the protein CASSRKGPPTQETQYF.